What follows are 26 T cell receptor beta chains derived from one specimen sequenced in a study of OX40 agonist ivuxolimab in advanced cancers. The data were produced by immunoSEQ multiplex PCR, yet TCRdb's version contains in-frame clones alone and is incomplete. This table holds tens of thousands of clones, roughly 93% found once. The source was CD4+ or CD8+ T cells sorted from blood, collected in a trial of the OX40 agonist ivuxolimab. The receptor set was obtained from an adult with an advanced solid tumor such as melanoma, head and neck, liver or kidney cancer.

J is TRBJ2-7 and V is TRBV29-1; D not resolved. Trimming cost V 5 bases and J 1 base, with 6 bases left between them. There are 11 residues in the CDR3. CDR1 SQVTM and CDR2 ANQGSEA come from the germline V gene. The CDR3: CSVIKSYEQYF. The CDR3 DNA sequence: TGCAGCGTTATAAAGTCCTACGAGCAGTACTTC.

The J gene is TRBJ2-1, the V gene TRBV5-1; D is possibly TRBD2 (6 bases). The germline gives CDR1 SGHRS, CDR2 YFSETQ. CDR3 length: 14 amino acids. V lost 4 bases and J 7 bases, leaving 15 bases between the germline ends. The CDR3 sequence: CASSPSGERNEQFF. The CDR3 DNA follows: TGCGCCAGCAGCCCCTCGGGGGAGCGGAATGAGCAGTTCTTC.

The genes are TRBV5-6 and TRBJ1-4; D gene ambiguous. The ends were cut back, 0 bases at V and 0 bases at J, with 6 bases in the middle. CDR1 and CDR2 from the germline V gene are SGHDT and YYEEEE. CDR3 length equals 15 residues. The CDR3 spells CASSLAWTTNEKLFF. The CDR3 DNA reads as TGTGCCAGCAGCTTGGCCTGGACAACTAATGAAAAACTGTTTTTT.

The chain links TRBV19 to TRBJ1-1; TRBD1 might be the D (5 bases). V lost 4 bases to trimming and J lost 11 bases, with 17 bases between them. CDR1 LNHDA and CDR2 SQIVND come from the germline V gene (reference sequence). CDR3 length equals 13 residues. The DNA for the CDR3 is TGTGCCAGTAGTACGACAGCGGCCTTGGGTGCTTTCTTT. It specifies CASSTTAALGAFF.

The chain is built from TRBV19 and TRBJ1-2; D might be TRBD1 (5 bases). The CDR3 totals 14 residues. V lost 10 bases and J lost 0, with 15 bases in between. Germline V lookup: CDR1 LNHDA, CDR2 SQIVND (reference sequence). The CDR3 sequence is CAIKGPGPNYGYTF. Here the CDR3 DNA reads TGTGCCATCAAGGGTCCAGGGCCTAACTATGGCTACACCTTC. Looking up the rest from reference TRBV19 and TRBJ1-2 gives the full variable domain: DGGITQSPKYLFRKEGQNVTLSCEQNLNHDAMYWYRQDPGQGLRLIYYSQIVNDFQKGDIAEGYSVSREKKESFPLTVTSAQKNPTAFYLCAIKGPGPNYGYTFGSGTRLTVV.

The rearrangement uses TRBV28 and TRBJ1-2, with 7 bases that match TRBD1. J was trimmed by 8 bases and V by 6 bases; bases with no gene match: 12. Germline values: CDR1 MDHEN, CDR2 SYDVKM. The CDR3 is 14 residues long. CDR3 residues: CASSSMTGSGGYTF. The DNA for the CDR3 is TGTGCCAGCAGCTCGATGACAGGGAGTGGGGGCTACACCTTC.

The chain employs TRBV5-1 and TRBJ1-1, with D uncertain. V was shortened by 7 bases and J by 5 bases, with 21 bases between the two germline ends. There are 15 residues in the CDR3. Germline lookup yields CDR1 SGHRS and CDR2 YFSETQ. The CDR3 region has the DNA TGCGCCAGCGCCTTATTAGGGCCCCGGCCGACTGAAGCTTTCTTT. Its protein is CASALLGPRPTEAFF.

The J gene is TRBJ2-2, the V gene TRBV30, with a tentative D call TRBD2 (6 bases). The CDR3 sequence is 16 residues long. The germline CDR1 and CDR2 sequences are GTSNPN and SVGIG (reference sequence). V lost 5 bases to trimming and J lost 0 bases, with 16 bases between them. The CDR3 region is CAWDGGAGSNTGELFF. The CDR3 region has the DNA TGTGCCTGGGACGGCGGGGCGGGCTCGAACACCGGGGAGCTGTTTTTT.

This sequence joins TRBV10-1 and TRBJ1-2; weak D call: TRBD1 (6 bases). CDR3 length equals 16 residues. Per germline, CDR1 WNHNN and CDR2 SYGVQD (reference sequence). V gave up 10 bases and J gave up 5 bases, with 26 bases separating them. CDR3 sequence (DNA): TGCGCCATCATTACTCCGGGACACCTCGGAAATTATGGCTACACCTTC. Residues: CAIITPGHLGNYGYTF.

V is TRBV7-6 and J is TRBJ2-1; TRBD1 agrees at 9 bases. CDR3 length equals 18 residues. V was clipped by 10 bases and J by 6 bases; unmatched bases: 22. Looked up from germline, CDR1 is SGHVS and CDR2 is FNYEAQ. The CDR3 DNA reads TGTGCCAACCTTTCCGGGACAGGGCTTAGGAATTCGTCCAATGAGCAGTTCTTC. Its translation is CANLSGTGLRNSSNEQFF.

The rearrangement uses TRBV5-1 and TRBJ2-1; TRBD2 agrees at 9 bases. Trimming removed 3 bases from V and 7 bases from J; junction bases left unmatched: 11. The germline V gene has CDR1 SGHRS and CDR2 YFSETQ. This CDR3 contains 16 residues. The CDR3 here is CASSSRLAGGRNEQFF. The CDR3 region has the DNA TGCGCCAGCAGCTCCCGGCTGGCGGGGGGGAGAAATGAGCAGTTCTTC.

The gene calls are TRBV19 and TRBJ2-7; D gene ambiguous. Germline-derived CDR1 and CDR2 are LNHDA and SQIVND (reference sequence). Trimming pared 3 bases from V and 3 bases from J, leaving 15 bases between. The CDR3 is 15 residues long. CDR3 region: CASSMFRALGYEQYF. The CDR3 region has the DNA TGTGCCAGTAGTATGTTCCGGGCTTTAGGCTACGAGCAGTACTTC.

The chain recombines TRBV29-1 with TRBJ2-7, with a tentative D call TRBD1 (6 bases). CDR1 and CDR2 from the germline V gene are SQVTM and ANQGSEA. The length of the CDR3 is 11 residues. V lost 7 bases and J lost 6, with 13 bases in between. CDR3: CSGRQASEQYF. DNA for the CDR3: TGCAGCGGCAGACAGGCATCCGAGCAGTACTTC.

V is TRBV30 and J is TRBJ1-6; TRBD1 agrees at 9 bases. This CDR3 comprises 15 residues. Looked up from germline, CDR1 is GTSNPN and CDR2 is SVGIG (reference sequence). Trimming took 4 bases from V and 5 from J; bases not matched to a gene: 6. CDR3 amino acids: CAWTHRDRDNSPLHF. CDR3 DNA sequence: TGTGCCTGGACACACCGGGACAGGGATAATTCACCCCTCCACTTT.

The V and J genes are TRBV2 and TRBJ2-1, with TRBD2 matching 7 bases. CDR3 length equals 13 residues. Germline CDR1 and CDR2: SNHLY and FYNNEI. Trimming removed 9 bases from V and 8 bases from J; junction bases left unmatched: 10. The CDR3 is CASKPGLTDEQFF. CDR3 DNA: TGTGCCAGTAAACCGGGACTAACGGATGAGCAGTTCTTC.

The chain joins TRBV19 to TRBJ2-7; tentatively, D is TRBD1 (7 bases). The CDR3 length is 18 residues. The V end lost 5 bases, the J end lost 5 bases, and 28 bases lay between the germline ends. Per the germline V gene, CDR1 is LNHDA and CDR2 is SQIVND (reference sequence). CDR3 in DNA: TGTGCCAGTAGTCCAATCGCCGACCTCAGGGGGGACAGCGACGAGCAGTACTTC. This sequence encodes CASSPIADLRGDSDEQYF.

The J gene is TRBJ2-5, the V gene TRBV6-6; 10 nucleotides line up with TRBD2. V dropped 6 bases and J dropped 5; count of bases not matched to a gene: 6. Germline V gene data show CDR1 as MNHNY and CDR2 as SVGAGI (reference sequence). The CDR3 loop spans 14 amino acids. The CDR3 region is CASRSGGAAETQYF. The DNA of the CDR3 is TGTGCCAGCAGGAGCGGGGGGGCCGCTGAGACCCAGTACTTC.

The rearrangement joins TRBV6-5 to TRBJ2-3; perhaps TRBD2 as D (6 bases). The germline gives CDR1 MNHEY, CDR2 SVGAGI. The V end lost 8 bases, the J end lost 6 bases, and 12 bases lay between the germline ends. The CDR3 totals 12 residues. DNA for the CDR3: TGTGCCAGCGGACTTGGGGGGGATACGCAGTATTTT. Encoded protein: CASGLGGDTQYF.

The J gene is TRBJ2-5, the V gene TRBV6-1, with 7 bases matching TRBD1. Germline CDR1 MNHNS, CDR2 SASEGT. V lost 0 bases and J lost 5; bases outside the gene matches: 15. The CDR3 contains 18 residues. CDR3 nucleotide sequence: TGTGCCAGCAGTGAAGCGCCGATCGCTTGGGACAGAGGGGAGACCCAGTACTTC. Amino acid sequence: CASSEAPIAWDRGETQYF.

The gene calls are TRBV30 and TRBJ2-5; D may be TRBD2 (6 bases). V was trimmed by 3 bases and J by 1 base, leaving 12 bases between them. The CDR3 totals 14 residues. The germline V gene encodes CDR1 GTSNPN and CDR2 SVGIG (reference sequence). The CDR3 is CAWRRIAAQETQYF. CDR3 nucleotide sequence: TGTGCCTGGAGAAGAATAGCGGCCCAAGAGACCCAGTACTTC.

The chain couples TRBV7-4 to TRBJ1-5; D might be TRBD1 (5 bases). The CDR3 covers 14 residues. Between the trimmed V and J ends, which lost 2 bases and 4 bases, there was a span of 9 bases. Germline V gene data show CDR1 as SGHVT and CDR2 as SQSDAQ. The CDR3 protein is CASSLIAGNQPQHF. Written as DNA, the CDR3 is TGTGCCAGCAGCTTAATTGCAGGGAATCAGCCCCAGCATTTT.

This clone was counted between two and nine times. The chain has TRBV2 and TRBJ1-2, with D perhaps TRBD1 (6 bases). This CDR3 contains 11 residues. The germline CDR1 and CDR2 sequences are SNHLY and FYNNEI. V was clipped by 7 bases and J by 8 bases, with 11 bases between them. CDR3 DNA: TGTGCCAGCACAGGGGTGGAAGGCTACACCTTC. Translated, it gives CASTGVEGYTF.

V and J are TRBV28 and TRBJ2-5; TRBD1 matches at 8 bases. Germline V CDR1 and CDR2: MDHEN, SYDVKM. The CDR3 totals 14 residues. V lost 3 bases and J lost 5; bases outside the gene matches: 5. CDR3 nucleotides: TGTGCCAGCAGTTTTCAGGGGGCTGAGGAGACCCAGTACTTC. Translating it yields CASSFQGAEETQYF.

The J gene is TRBJ2-7, the V gene TRBV27, with TRBD1 matching over 7 bases. Germline V gives CDR1 MNHEY, CDR2 SMNVEV (reference sequence). The CDR3 extends over 15 amino acids. J gave up 1 base and V 2 bases, and 5 bases lay outside the gene matches. CDR3: CASSLTWDSSYEQYF. DNA for the CDR3: TGTGCCAGCAGTTTAACCTGGGACAGTTCCTACGAGCAGTACTTC.

The CDR3: CASSLIGRPTEAFF. For the CDR3, the DNA is TGTGCCAGCAGCTTAATTGGTAGACCCACTGAAGCTTTCTTT. V gene TRBV7-2 combines with J gene TRBJ1-1; D not resolved. Trimming removed 2 bases from V and 4 bases from J, with 11 bases in between. The CDR3 has 14 amino acids. CDR1 and CDR2 (germline): SGHTA, FQGNSA.

J is TRBJ2-1 and V is TRBV4-1; D is unclear. Trimming removed 1 base from V and 13 bases from J, with 17 bases in between. The CDR3 is 14 amino acids. Germline V gene lookup returns CDR1 MGHRA and CDR2 YSYEKL. DNA of the CDR3: TGCGCCAGCAGCCAAGTTAACCCCCCGGCTCCCCAGTTCTTC. Its translation is CASSQVNPPAPQFF.